These T cell receptor beta chains were read from a single sample in a study of vaccination effects on CD4 cells after COVID-19. No antigen has been assigned to these receptors. Produced via immunoSEQ multiplex PCR; TCRdb's table is partial and in-frame only. The sample consists of roughly 70,000 clones, around 69% of them appearing once. The specimen was CD4+ T cells from PBMCs cultured with HCoV-229E spike peptides, collected after COVID-19 vaccination. The receptors here all came from a human donor who received a COVID-19 vaccine. Both conserved end residues are part of each CDR3. D genes are given only for firm matches. Where a row states a size, it is once, few, many or the class of an expanded clone; other rows omit it.

abundance: few
len: 14
v_gene: TRBV11-3
d_gene: .
j_gene: TRBJ2-1
CDR3aa: CASSTEGEINEQFF
CDR3nt: TGTGCCAGCAGCACCGAAGGGGAGATCAATGAGCAGTTCTTC

abundance: .
len: 15
v_gene: TRBV5-1
d_gene: TRBD1
j_gene: TRBJ2-3
CDR3aa: CASSSRDRGGDTQYF
CDR3nt: TGCGCCAGCAGCTCCCGAGACAGGGGCGGGGATACGCAGTATTTT

abundance: once
len: 14
v_gene: TRBV27
d_gene: TRBD1
j_gene: TRBJ1-3
CDR3aa: CASSSTGFGNTIYF
CDR3nt: TGTGCCAGCAGTTCGACAGGGTTTGGAAACACCATATATTTT

abundance: .
len: 15
v_gene: TRBV4-2
d_gene: TRBD1
j_gene: TRBJ1-4
CDR3aa: CASSQDGRGPRKLFF
CDR3nt: TGTGCCAGCAGCCAAGATGGCAGGGGGCCAAGAAAACTGTTTTTT

abundance: .
len: 15
v_gene: TRBV6-4
d_gene: .
j_gene: TRBJ2-3
CDR3aa: CASSVSTLSTDTQYF
CDR3nt: TGTGCCAGCAGTGTTAGCACCCTTAGCACAGATACGCAGTATTTT

abundance: .
len: 19
v_gene: TRBV7-8
d_gene: .
j_gene: TRBJ1-5
CDR3aa: CASSLALSRWQAINQPQHF
CDR3nt: TGTGCCAGCAGCTTAGCTCTCAGCCGTTGGCAGGCTATTAATCAGCCCCAGCATTTT

abundance: .
len: 15
v_gene: TRBV28
d_gene: TRBD1
j_gene: TRBJ1-1
CDR3aa: CASSQGGQGYTEAFF
CDR3nt: TGTGCCAGCAGCCAGGGGGGTCAGGGGTACACTGAAGCTTTCTTT

abundance: .
len: 13
v_gene: TRBV11-2
d_gene: .
j_gene: TRBJ2-3
CDR3aa: CASSPDRSDTQYF
CDR3nt: TGTGCCAGCAGCCCCGACAGATCAGATACGCAGTATTTT

abundance: once
len: 13
v_gene: TRBV6-2/TRBV6-3
d_gene: .
j_gene: TRBJ2-2
CDR3aa: CASSQFNTGELFF
CDR3nt: TGTGCCAGCAGCCAGTTCAACACCGGGGAGCTGTTTTTT

abundance: .
len: 16
v_gene: TRBV6-6
d_gene: TRBD1
j_gene: TRBJ2-3
CDR3aa: CASSYAGRGTTDTQYF
CDR3nt: TGTGCCAGCAGTTACGCGGGCAGGGGGACAACAGATACGCAGTATTTT

abundance: .
len: 11
v_gene: TRBV20-1
d_gene: .
j_gene: TRBJ1-5
CDR3aa: CSARAPQPQHF
CDR3nt: TGCAGTGCTAGAGCCCCCCAGCCCCAGCATTTT

abundance: .
len: 15
v_gene: TRBV9
d_gene: .
j_gene: TRBJ2-2
CDR3aa: CASSEGLFSTGELFF
CDR3nt: TGTGCCAGCAGCGAAGGCCTGTTCAGCACCGGGGAGCTGTTTTTT

abundance: .
len: 15
v_gene: TRBV9
d_gene: .
j_gene: TRBJ1-1
CDR3aa: CASSAIGVLGTEAFF
CDR3nt: TGTGCCAGCAGCGCCATAGGGGTTTTGGGTACTGAAGCTTTCTTT

abundance: .
len: 18
v_gene: TRBV5-8
d_gene: .
j_gene: TRBJ2-3
CDR3aa: CASPRSPMSNLSTDTQYF
CDR3nt: TGTGCCAGCCCCCGTTCGCCTATGAGTAACCTTAGCACAGATACGCAGTATTTT